This is a list of T cell receptor beta chains from one sample in a study of OX40 agonist ivuxolimab in advanced cancers. The protocol was immunoSEQ multiplex PCR, while the TCRdb copy is restricted to in-frame clones and leaves out a portion. This sample yields approximately 53,000 clones, of which about 93% are seen a single time; about 24% belongs to the top ten. This specimen consisted of CD4+ or CD8+ T cells sorted from blood, obtained in a trial of the OX40 agonist ivuxolimab. The receptors here all came from an adult with an advanced solid tumor such as melanoma, head and neck, liver or kidney cancer. CDR3s include the opening cysteine and the closing phenylalanine or tryptophan. The D gene is left open where the match is weak. A row's size may be missing; if present it is once, few, many or a size class.

cdr3_nt,cdr3_aa,j_call,d_call,v_call,clone_size
TGTGCCAGCAGAACTAGCGGAGGGGCCTACGAGCAGTACTTC,CASRTSGGAYEQYF,TRBJ2-7,TRBD2,TRBV27,-
TGCGCCAGCAGTCAGCCCTCCCCCGGACCGGGGGAAAAACTGTTTTTT,CASSQPSPGPGEKLFF,TRBJ1-4,-,TRBV23-1,-
TGTGCCAGCAGCTTTGGGAGGGCAAGGACAGATACGCAGTATTTT,CASSFGRARTDTQYF,TRBJ2-3,TRBD2,TRBV11-3,once
TGTGCCAGCAGTCCGATACAGGGGGCAGAGGCGCAGTCCTACGAGCAGTACTTC,CASSPIQGAEAQSYEQYF,TRBJ2-7,TRBD1,TRBV28,-
TGTGCCAGCAGCGCCTCTACTCCGGGACAGGGAAGGTATGGCTACACCTTC,CASSASTPGQGRYGYTF,TRBJ1-2,TRBD1,TRBV9,-
TGTGCCAGTAGTGCCTCCGGAGCGGGGGCGAACACTGAAGCTTTCTTT,CASSASGAGANTEAFF,TRBJ1-1,-,TRBV19,-
TGTGCCAGCAGTCCTAGCGGGAGTTTGAGCACAGATACGCAGTATTTT,CASSPSGSLSTDTQYF,TRBJ2-3,TRBD2,TRBV28,-
TGCGCCAGCAGTGAGTCAGGTGGCACTGAAGCTTTCTTT,CASSESGGTEAFF,TRBJ1-1,-,TRBV10-1,medium-sized
TGTGCCAGCAGTTTGAACAGGGGGCTCCAAGAGACCCAGTACTTC,CASSLNRGLQETQYF,TRBJ2-5,TRBD1,TRBV27,-
TGTGCCAGTAGTCCAGGACAGGAAGCTTTCTTT,CASSPGQEAFF,TRBJ1-1,-,TRBV19,-
TGTGCCAGCAGTTTATCCCCGCGCGGGAACACTGAAGCTTTCTTT,CASSLSPRGNTEAFF,TRBJ1-1,-,TRBV28,-
TGTGCCAGCAGTTCCTCCCGGCGGAGCTACAATGAGCAGTTCTTC,CASSSSRRSYNEQFF,TRBJ2-1,-,TRBV6-5,-
TGTGCCAGCAGCCACCTAGACGGAGACGGATCCTACGAGCAGTACTTC,CASSHLDGDGSYEQYF,TRBJ2-7,-,TRBV14,-
TGTGCCAGCAGCGTCGGGACAGGGGGCCTCGAGCAGTACTTC,CASSVGTGGLEQYF,TRBJ2-7,TRBD1,TRBV9,-
TGTGCCAGCAGGAACTTAGATGCTAGCGGAGATATATACAATGAGCAGTTCTTC,CASRNLDASGDIYNEQFF,TRBJ2-1,TRBD2,TRBV2,-
TGTGCCAGCAGTTCGACAGTTCAGAGCTCCTACGAGCAGTACTTC,CASSSTVQSSYEQYF,TRBJ2-7,-,TRBV28,-
TGTGCCATCAGTGAGATCGGACCCAGTAACTATGGCTACACCTTC,CAISEIGPSNYGYTF,TRBJ1-2,-,TRBV10-3,-
TGTGCCAGTAGTATTCAGGGGAATGAGCAGTTCTTC,CASSIQGNEQFF,TRBJ2-1,-,TRBV19,-
TGTGCCAGCAGCGGTACAGGGGGCCACTACGAGCAGTACTTC,CASSGTGGHYEQYF,TRBJ2-7,TRBD1,TRBV7-9,-
TGTGCCAGCAGCTTCACCGGACTGGCGGGCGGATACGAGCAGTACTTC,CASSFTGLAGGYEQYF,TRBJ2-7,-,TRBV27,-
TGTGCCAGCAGTTCAGACAGCAACTCCTACGAGCAGTACTTC,CASSSDSNSYEQYF,TRBJ2-7,-,TRBV6-5,-
TGTGCCAGTAGTGCCGGAGGACAGGGGTTTAAGTACTTC,CASSAGGQGFKYF,TRBJ2-7,TRBD1,TRBV19,once
TGTGCCAGCAGTTCTTCCGGGACAGGGGGCGACGAGCAGTACTTC,CASSSSGTGGDEQYF,TRBJ2-7,TRBD1,TRBV28,-
TGTGCCCGCCCTCGTTGGGGCGGTGAAGCTTTCTTT,CARPRWGGEAFF,TRBJ1-1,-,TRBV30,-
TGTGCCAGCAGCTTAGCGCCCGACTACGAGCAGTACTTC,CASSLAPDYEQYF,TRBJ2-7,-,TRBV11-2,-
TGTGCCAGCAGCGGGCAGGAAAGTGACTATGGCTACACCTTC,CASSGQESDYGYTF,TRBJ1-2,-,TRBV9,-
TGTGCCAGCAGCCGCTCGCAGACCTACGAGCAGTACTTC,CASSRSQTYEQYF,TRBJ2-7,-,TRBV11-3,-